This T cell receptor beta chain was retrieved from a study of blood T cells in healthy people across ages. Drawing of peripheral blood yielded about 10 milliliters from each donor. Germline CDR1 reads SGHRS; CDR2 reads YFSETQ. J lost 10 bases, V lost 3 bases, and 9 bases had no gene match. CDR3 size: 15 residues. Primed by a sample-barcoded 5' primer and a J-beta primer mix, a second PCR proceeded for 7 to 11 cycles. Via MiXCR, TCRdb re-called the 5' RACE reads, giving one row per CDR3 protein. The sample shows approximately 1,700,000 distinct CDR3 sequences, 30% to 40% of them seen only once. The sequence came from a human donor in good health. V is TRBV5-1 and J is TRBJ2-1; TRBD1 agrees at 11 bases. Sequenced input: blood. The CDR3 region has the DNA TGCGCCAGCAGCTCCCAGGACAGGGGGCGTAGGGAGCAGTTCTTC. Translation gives CASSSQDRGRREQFF.